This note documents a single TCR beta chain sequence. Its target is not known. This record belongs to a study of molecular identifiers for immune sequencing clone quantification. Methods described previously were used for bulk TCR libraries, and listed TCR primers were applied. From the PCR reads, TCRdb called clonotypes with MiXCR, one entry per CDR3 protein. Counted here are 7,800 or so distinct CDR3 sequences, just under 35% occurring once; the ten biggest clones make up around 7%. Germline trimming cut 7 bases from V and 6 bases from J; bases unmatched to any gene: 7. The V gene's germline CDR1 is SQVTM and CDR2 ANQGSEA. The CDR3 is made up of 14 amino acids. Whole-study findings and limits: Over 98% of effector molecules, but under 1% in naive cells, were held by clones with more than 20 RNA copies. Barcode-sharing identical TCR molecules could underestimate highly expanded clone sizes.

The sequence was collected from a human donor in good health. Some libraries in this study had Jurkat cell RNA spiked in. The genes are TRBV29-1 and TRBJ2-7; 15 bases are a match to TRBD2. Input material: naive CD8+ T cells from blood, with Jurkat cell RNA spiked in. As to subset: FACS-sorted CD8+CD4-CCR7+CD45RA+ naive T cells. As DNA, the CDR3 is TGCAGCGCTCGGACTAGCGGGAGGGCCTTCGAGCAGTACTTC. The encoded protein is CSARTSGRAFEQYF.